This passage covers 16 T cell receptor beta chains from one sample sequenced in a study of CD8 T cells in Susac syndrome. Reverse transcription of about 0.5 to 1 ug RNA used random hexamers. TCRdb re-called the immunoSEQ multiplex PCR reads with MiXCR, one entry per CDR3 protein. The table records 150,000 to 180,000 distinct CDR3 sequences, about 95% of them present only once. Material: CD8+ T cells from PBMCs. The receptor set was obtained from a human donor with multiple sclerosis.

V is TRBV30 and J is TRBJ2-7; perhaps TRBD1 as D (5 bases). V gave up 4 bases and J gave up 1 base, with 11 bases separating them. Germline loops: CDR1 GTSNPN, CDR2 SVGIG (reference sequence). The CDR3 spans 13 residues. The DNA for the CDR3 is TGTGCCTGGACAGGGCTAGGGTCCTACGAGCAGTACTTC. It specifies CAWTGLGSYEQYF. Together with reference TRBV30 and TRBJ2-7, the CDR3 gives the full variable domain: SQTIHQWPATLVQPVGSPLSLECTVEGTSNPNLYWYRQAAGRGLQLLFYSVGIGQISSEVPQNLSASRPQDRQFILSSKKLLLSDSGFYLCAWTGLGSYEQYFGPGTRLTVT.

The genes are TRBV7-9 and TRBJ1-4, with D possibly TRBD1 on 5 matching bases. Germline V lookup: CDR1 SEHNR, CDR2 FQNEAQ (reference sequence). The CDR3 extends over 17 amino acids. The V and J ends lost 2 bases and 0 bases respectively, with 13 bases between them. As DNA, the CDR3 is TGTGCCAGCAGCTTACCCCCGACAGCGGCAACTAATGAAAAACTGTTTTTT. This codes for CASSLPPTAATNEKLFF.

The chain couples TRBV12-3 or TRBV12-4 to TRBJ1-1; D possibly corresponds to TRBD1 (6 bases). CDR3 size: 12 residues. With 5 bases removed from V and 4 bases from J, the gap between germline ends came to 8 bases. The chain's CDR3 is CASSGGATEAFF. CDR3 coding DNA: TGTGCCAGCAGTGGGGGGGCCACTGAAGCTTTCTTT.

The genes are TRBV30 and TRBJ1-5; 8 nucleotides align to TRBD1. After removal of 5 bases from V and 1 base from J, the junction contained 4 bases not matched to a gene. Germline V gene lookup returns CDR1 GTSNPN and CDR2 SVGIG (reference sequence). CDR3 size: 14 residues. For the CDR3, the DNA is TGTGCCTGGGGGACAGGCGGGAGCAATCAGCCCCAGCATTTT. This sequence encodes CAWGTGGSNQPQHF.

The rearrangement links TRBV5-1 to TRBJ2-7, with D maybe TRBD1 (6 bases). The V end was cut by 0 bases, the J end by 3 bases, with 16 bases between. The germline CDR1 and CDR2 sequences are SGHRS and YFSETQ. The CDR3 is 16 amino acids. The CDR3 loop reads CASSLERPGHGYEQYF. DNA of the CDR3: TGCGCCAGCAGCTTGGAGCGCCCGGGACACGGCTACGAGCAGTACTTC.

The V call is TRBV3-1, the J call TRBJ2-5; D might be TRBD1 (6 bases). The CDR3 loop spans 15 amino acids. Germline V gives CDR1 LGHDT, CDR2 YNNKEL (reference sequence). V lost 0 bases, J lost 4 bases, and 12 bases lay in between. In DNA, the CDR3 is TGTGCCAGCAGCCAAGACGGGGCAGGGGTAGAGACCCAGTACTTC. Translated, it gives CASSQDGAGVETQYF.

The chain links TRBV12-3 or TRBV12-4 to TRBJ2-1; possible D gene TRBD2, 5 bases. CDR3 length: 14 residues. Trimming took 8 bases from V and 6 from J, leaving 17 bases between them. CDR3 DNA sequence: TGTGCCAGCCAAATTTTCGGGGAACCCAATGAGCAGTTCTTC. Translation gives CASQIFGEPNEQFF.

The chain uses TRBV7-9 and TRBJ2-1, with unresolved D. V was clipped by 5 bases and J by 8 bases, with 22 bases between them. The CDR3 is 16 residues long. Germline CDR1 is SEHNR and CDR2 is FQNEAQ (reference sequence). For the CDR3, the DNA is TGTGCCAGCAGCACCCAAGTCCTTGGGCTTCGGGATGAGCAGTTCTTC. It translates to CASSTQVLGLRDEQFF.

Only one count was recorded for this clonotype. The genes are TRBV29-1 and TRBJ2-2; weak D call: TRBD2 (5 bases). Germline-derived CDR1 and CDR2 are SQVTM and ANQGSEA. This CDR3 contains 14 residues. Trimming took off 1 base at V and 1 base at J, with 7 bases between the two ends. For the CDR3, the DNA is TGCAGCGTTGAAGGGGCGGGGAACACCGGGGAGCTGTTTTTT. Translated, it gives CSVEGAGNTGELFF.

The chain has TRBV6-1 and TRBJ2-1; no firm D call. Trimming took 1 base from V and 9 from J, leaving 13 bases between them. CDR1 and CDR2 (germline): MNHNS, SASEGT. This CDR3 region has 14 residues. The CDR3 sequence: CASSEDWGFSEQFF. The CDR3 nucleotides are TGTGCCAGCAGTGAAGATTGGGGTTTCAGTGAGCAGTTCTTC.

This clonotype has just one count. The V gene is TRBV19, the J gene TRBJ1-6; D remains unclear. This CDR3 contains 14 residues. The V gene lost 5 bases and the J gene lost 9 bases, with 14 bases spanning the gap. Germline CDR1 LNHDA, CDR2 SQIVND (reference sequence). The CDR3 nucleotides are TGTGCCAGTAGTGCCATGTCCGAAAGTTCACCCCTCCACTTT. Translated: CASSAMSESSPLHF.

This chain uses TRBV20-1 with TRBJ2-7; 9 bases are shared with TRBD1. Germline values: CDR1 DFQATT, CDR2 SNEGSKA (reference sequence). Losses at the gene ends were 0 bases for V and 2 bases for J; bases not matched to a gene: 2. CDR3 length: 14 residues. This CDR3 is CSARDGDRAYEQYV. CDR3 nucleotide sequence: TGCAGTGCTAGAGATGGGGACAGGGCCTACGAGCAGTACGTC.

The chain uses TRBV12-3 or TRBV12-4 and TRBJ2-3; TRBD1 matches at 7 bases. Germline trimming cut 3 bases from V and 6 bases from J; bases unmatched to any gene: 6. The CDR3 has 14 amino acids. CDR3 residues: CASSLKQGLDTQYF. The CDR3 nucleotides are TGTGCCAGCAGTTTGAAACAGGGGCTTGATACGCAGTATTTT.

The gene calls are TRBV4-1 and TRBJ1-2; D is uncertain. The germline CDR1 and CDR2 sequences are MGHRA and YSYEKL. This CDR3 is built from 13 residues. V lost 0 bases and J 5 bases, leaving 7 bases between the germline ends. This CDR3 is CASSQENQYGYTF. CDR3 bases: TGCGCCAGCAGCCAAGAAAATCAGTATGGCTACACCTTC.

The chain joins TRBV9 to TRBJ2-3, with D unclear. Trimming pared 7 bases from V and 7 bases from J, leaving 22 bases between. Per the germline V gene, CDR1 is SGDLS and CDR2 is YYNGEE. CDR3 length: 15 residues. The CDR3: CASSQRGLFDHTQYF. The CDR3 DNA follows: TGTGCCAGCTCGCAGCGTGGATTATTTGATCATACGCAGTATTTT.

The table lists this clonotype with a few counts. The rearrangement joins TRBV27 to TRBJ2-1, with D tentatively TRBD1 (6 bases). The CDR3 consists of 13 residues. Looked up from germline, CDR1 is MNHEY and CDR2 is SMNVEV (reference sequence). Between the trimmed V and J ends, which lost 2 bases and 4 bases, there was a span of 6 bases. CDR3 loop: CASSLRGYNEQFF. CDR3 coding DNA: TGTGCCAGCAGTTTAAGGGGGTACAATGAGCAGTTCTTC.